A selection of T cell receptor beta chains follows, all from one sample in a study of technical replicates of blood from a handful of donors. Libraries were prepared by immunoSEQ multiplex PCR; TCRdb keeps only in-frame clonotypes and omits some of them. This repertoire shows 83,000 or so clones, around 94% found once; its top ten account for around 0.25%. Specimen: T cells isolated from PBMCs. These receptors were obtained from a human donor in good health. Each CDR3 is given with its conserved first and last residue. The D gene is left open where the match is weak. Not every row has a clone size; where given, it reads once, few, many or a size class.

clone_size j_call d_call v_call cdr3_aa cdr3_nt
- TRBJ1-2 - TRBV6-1 CASSEAYSNYGYTF TGTGCCAGCAGTGAAGCGTACAGTAACTATGGCTACACCTTC
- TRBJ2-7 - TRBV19 CASSFGESSFYEQYF TGTGCCAGTAGTTTCGGAGAATCCTCTTTCTACGAGCAGTACTTC
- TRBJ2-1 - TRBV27 CASSPQFSSYNEQFF TGTGCCAGCAGTCCCCAGTTCAGCTCCTACAATGAGCAGTTCTTC
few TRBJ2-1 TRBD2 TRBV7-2 CASSLGASGINEQFF TGTGCCAGCAGCTTAGGGGCTAGCGGGATAAATGAGCAGTTCTTC
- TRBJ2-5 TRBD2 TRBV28 CASSPRLAGQQETQYF TGTGCCAGCAGCCCCCGACTAGCGGGTCAACAAGAGACCCAGTACTTC
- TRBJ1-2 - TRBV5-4 CASSLAGVNRVGKYGYTF TGTGCCAGCAGCTTGGCAGGCGTTAACAGGGTTGGAAAATATGGCTACACCTTC
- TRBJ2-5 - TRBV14 CASSRGEETQYF TGTGCCAGCAGCCGAGGCGAGGAGACCCAGTACTTC
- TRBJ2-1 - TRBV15 CATSREPGLHSDEQFF TGTGCCACCAGCAGAGAACCGGGACTCCATTCGGATGAGCAGTTCTTC
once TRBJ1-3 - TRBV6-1 CASSEVVSSSGNTIYF TGTGCCAGCAGTGAAGTCGTCTCCAGCTCTGGAAACACCATATATTTT
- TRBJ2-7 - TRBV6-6 CASRGSVYATYEQYF TGTGCCAGCAGGGGTAGCGTATACGCAACCTACGAGCAGTACTTC
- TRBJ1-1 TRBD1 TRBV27 CASSKGQGAGRNTEAFF TGTGCCAGCAGTAAGGGACAGGGGGCAGGGCGGAACACTGAAGCTTTCTTT
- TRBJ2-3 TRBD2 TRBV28 CASSLWTSGMSLEDTQYF TGTGCCAGCAGTTTATGGACTAGCGGGATGTCTTTGGAAGATACGCAGTATTTT
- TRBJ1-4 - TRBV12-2 CAGPQVKEKLFF TGTGCAGGCCCTCAGGTAAAGGAAAAACTGTTTTTT
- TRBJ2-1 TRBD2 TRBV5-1 CASSPRTSGSFWHEQFF TGCGCCAGCAGCCCAAGGACTAGCGGGAGCTTTTGGCATGAGCAGTTCTTC
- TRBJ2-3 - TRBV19 CASSALQGGDTQYF TGTGCCAGTAGTGCGCTCCAGGGGGGAGATACGCAGTATTTT
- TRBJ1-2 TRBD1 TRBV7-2 CASSLWTGVSYGYTF TGTGCCAGCAGCCTTTGGACAGGGGTTAGCTATGGCTACACCTTC
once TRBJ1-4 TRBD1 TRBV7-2 CASSTRTGGLGKLFF TGTGCCAGCAGCACAAGGACAGGGGGCCTAGGAAAACTGTTTTTT
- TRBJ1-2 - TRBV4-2 CASSQEITQNYGYTF TGTGCCAGCAGCCAAGAGATAACCCAGAACTATGGCTACACCTTC
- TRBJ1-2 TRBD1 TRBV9 CASSGTGVDGYTF TGTGCCAGCAGCGGGACAGGGGTAGATGGCTACACCTTC
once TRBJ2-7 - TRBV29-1 CSVEEVGYEQYF TGCAGCGTTGAAGAAGTCGGCTACGAGCAGTACTTC
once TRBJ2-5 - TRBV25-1 CASSQRGWETQYF TGTGCCAGCAGTCAAAGGGGGTGGGAGACCCAGTACTTC